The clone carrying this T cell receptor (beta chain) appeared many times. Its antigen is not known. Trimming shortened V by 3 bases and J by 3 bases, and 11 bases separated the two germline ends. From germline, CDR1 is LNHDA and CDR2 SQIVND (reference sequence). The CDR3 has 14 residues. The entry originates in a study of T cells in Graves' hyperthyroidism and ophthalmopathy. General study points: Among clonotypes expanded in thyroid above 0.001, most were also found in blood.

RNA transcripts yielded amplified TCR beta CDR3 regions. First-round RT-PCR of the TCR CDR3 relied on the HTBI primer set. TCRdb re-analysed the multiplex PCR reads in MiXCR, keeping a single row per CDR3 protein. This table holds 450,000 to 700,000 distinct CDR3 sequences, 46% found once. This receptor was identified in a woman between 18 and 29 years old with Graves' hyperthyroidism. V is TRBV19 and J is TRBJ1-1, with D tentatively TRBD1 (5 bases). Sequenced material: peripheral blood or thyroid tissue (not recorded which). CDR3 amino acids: CASSISREHTEAFF. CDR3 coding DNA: TGTGCCAGTAGTATCTCCAGGGAACACACTGAAGCTTTCTTT. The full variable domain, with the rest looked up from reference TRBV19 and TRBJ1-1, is DGGITQSPKYLFRKEGQNVTLSCEQNLNHDAMYWYRQDPGQGLRLIYYSQIVNDFQKGDIAEGYSVSREKKESFPLTVTSAQKNPTAFYLCASSISREHTEAFFGQGTRLTVV.